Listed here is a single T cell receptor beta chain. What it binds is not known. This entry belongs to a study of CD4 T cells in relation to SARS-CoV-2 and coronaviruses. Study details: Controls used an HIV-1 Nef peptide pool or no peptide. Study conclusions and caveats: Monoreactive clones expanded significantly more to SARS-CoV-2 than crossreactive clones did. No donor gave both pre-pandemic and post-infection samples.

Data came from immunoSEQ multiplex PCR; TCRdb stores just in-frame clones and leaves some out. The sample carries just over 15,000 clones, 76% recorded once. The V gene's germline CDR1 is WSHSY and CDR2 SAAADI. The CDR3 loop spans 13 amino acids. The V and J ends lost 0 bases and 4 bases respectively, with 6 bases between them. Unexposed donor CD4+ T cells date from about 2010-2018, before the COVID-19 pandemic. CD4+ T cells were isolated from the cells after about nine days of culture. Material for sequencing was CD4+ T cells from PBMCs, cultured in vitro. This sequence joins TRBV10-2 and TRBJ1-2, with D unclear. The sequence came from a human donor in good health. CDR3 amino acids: CASSESRVYGYTF. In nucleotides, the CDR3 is TGCGCCAGCAGTGAGTCCCGGGTCTATGGCTACACCTTC.